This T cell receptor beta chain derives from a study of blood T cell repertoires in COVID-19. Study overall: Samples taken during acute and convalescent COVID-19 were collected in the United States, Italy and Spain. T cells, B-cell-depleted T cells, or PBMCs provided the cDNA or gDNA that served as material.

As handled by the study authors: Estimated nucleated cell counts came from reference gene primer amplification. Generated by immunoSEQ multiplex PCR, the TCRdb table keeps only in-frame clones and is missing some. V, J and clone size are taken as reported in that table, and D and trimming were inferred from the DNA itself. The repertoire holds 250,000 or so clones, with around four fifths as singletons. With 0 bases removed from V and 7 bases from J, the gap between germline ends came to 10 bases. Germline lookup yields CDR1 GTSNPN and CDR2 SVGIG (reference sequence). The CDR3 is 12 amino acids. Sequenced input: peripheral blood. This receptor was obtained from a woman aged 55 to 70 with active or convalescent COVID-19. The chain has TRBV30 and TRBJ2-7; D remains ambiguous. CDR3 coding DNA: TGTGCCTGGAGTGTACTCGAGGTTGAGCAGTACTTC. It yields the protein CAWSVLEVEQYF.